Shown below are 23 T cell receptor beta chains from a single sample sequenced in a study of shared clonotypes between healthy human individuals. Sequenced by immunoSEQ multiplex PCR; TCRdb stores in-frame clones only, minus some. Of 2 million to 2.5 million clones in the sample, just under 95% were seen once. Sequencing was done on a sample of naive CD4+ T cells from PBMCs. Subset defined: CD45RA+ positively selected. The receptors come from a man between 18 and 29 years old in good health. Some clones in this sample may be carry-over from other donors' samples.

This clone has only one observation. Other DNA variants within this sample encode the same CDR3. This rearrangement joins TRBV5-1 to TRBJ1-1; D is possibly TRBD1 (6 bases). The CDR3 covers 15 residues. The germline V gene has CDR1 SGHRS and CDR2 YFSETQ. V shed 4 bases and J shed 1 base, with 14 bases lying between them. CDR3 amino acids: CASSPDGGRNTEAFF. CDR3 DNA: TGCGCCAGCAGCCCGGACGGGGGGCGGAACACTGAAGCTTTCTTT. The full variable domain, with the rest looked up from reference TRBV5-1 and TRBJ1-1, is KAGVTQTPRYLIKTRGQQVTLSCSPISGHRSVSWYQQTPGQGLQFLFEYFSETQRNKGNFPGRFSGRQFSNSRSEMNVSTLELGDSALYLCASSPDGGRNTEAFFGQGTRLTVV.

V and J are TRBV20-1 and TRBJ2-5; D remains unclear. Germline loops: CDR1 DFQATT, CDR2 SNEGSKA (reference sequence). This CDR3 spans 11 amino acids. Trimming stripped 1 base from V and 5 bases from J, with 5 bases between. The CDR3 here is CSARAPETQYF. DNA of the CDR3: TGCAGTGCTAGAGCCCCGGAGACCCAGTACTTC.

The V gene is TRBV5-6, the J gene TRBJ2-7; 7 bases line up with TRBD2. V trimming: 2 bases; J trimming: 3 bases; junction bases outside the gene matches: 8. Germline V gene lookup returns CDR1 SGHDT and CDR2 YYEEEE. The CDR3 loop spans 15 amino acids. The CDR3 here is CASSFSGMVIYEQYF. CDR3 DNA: TGTGCCAGCAGCTTCAGCGGGATGGTGATCTACGAGCAGTACTTC. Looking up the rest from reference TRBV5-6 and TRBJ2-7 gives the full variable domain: DAGVTQSPTHLIKTRGQQVTLRCSPKSGHDTVSWYQQALGQGPQFIFQYYEEEERQRGNFPDRFSGHQFPNYSSELNVNALLLGDSALYLCASSFSGMVIYEQYFGPGTRLTVT.

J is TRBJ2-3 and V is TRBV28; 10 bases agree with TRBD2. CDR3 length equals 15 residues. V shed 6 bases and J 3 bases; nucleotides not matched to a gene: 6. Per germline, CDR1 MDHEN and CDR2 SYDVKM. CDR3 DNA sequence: TGTGCCAGCAGCGTAGCGGGAGGATTGACAGATACGCAGTATTTT. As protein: CASSVAGGLTDTQYF.

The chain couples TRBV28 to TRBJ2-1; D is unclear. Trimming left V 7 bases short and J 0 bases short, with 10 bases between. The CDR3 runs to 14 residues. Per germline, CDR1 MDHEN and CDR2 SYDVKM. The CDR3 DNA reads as TGTGCCAGCAACATCGTAAGCTCCTACAATGAGCAGTTCTTC. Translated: CASNIVSSYNEQFF.

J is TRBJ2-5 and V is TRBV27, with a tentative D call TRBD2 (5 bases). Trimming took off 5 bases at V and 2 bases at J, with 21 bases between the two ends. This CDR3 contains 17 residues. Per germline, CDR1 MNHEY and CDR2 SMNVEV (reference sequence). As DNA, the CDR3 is TGTGCCAGCAGTCCAACCTCGGGTGGGAGTAAACAAGAGACCCAGTACTTC. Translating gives CASSPTSGGSKQETQYF.

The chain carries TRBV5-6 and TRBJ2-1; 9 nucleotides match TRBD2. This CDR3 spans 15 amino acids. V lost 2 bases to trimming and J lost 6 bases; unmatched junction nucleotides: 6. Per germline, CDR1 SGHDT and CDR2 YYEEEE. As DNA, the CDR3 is TGTGCCAGCAGCTTTGCGGGAGGGCCGGTCAATGAGCAGTTCTTC. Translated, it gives CASSFAGGPVNEQFF. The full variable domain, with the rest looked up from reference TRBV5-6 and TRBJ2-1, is DAGVTQSPTHLIKTRGQQVTLRCSPKSGHDTVSWYQQALGQGPQFIFQYYEEEERQRGNFPDRFSGHQFPNYSSELNVNALLLGDSALYLCASSFAGGPVNEQFFGPGTRLTVL.

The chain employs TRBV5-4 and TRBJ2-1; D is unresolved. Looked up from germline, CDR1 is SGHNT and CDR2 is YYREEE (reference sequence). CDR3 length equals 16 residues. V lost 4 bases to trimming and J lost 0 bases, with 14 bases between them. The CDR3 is CASSTKPRSSYNEQFF. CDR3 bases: TGTGCCAGCAGCACAAAGCCTCGTAGCTCCTACAATGAGCAGTTCTTC.

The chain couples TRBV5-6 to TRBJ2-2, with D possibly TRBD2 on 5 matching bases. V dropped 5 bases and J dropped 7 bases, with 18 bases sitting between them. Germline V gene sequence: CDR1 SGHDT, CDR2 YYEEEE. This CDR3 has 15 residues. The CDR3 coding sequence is TGTGCCAGCAGGATCCATGAAACTCGGGGCGGGGAGCTGTTTTTT. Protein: CASRIHETRGGELFF.

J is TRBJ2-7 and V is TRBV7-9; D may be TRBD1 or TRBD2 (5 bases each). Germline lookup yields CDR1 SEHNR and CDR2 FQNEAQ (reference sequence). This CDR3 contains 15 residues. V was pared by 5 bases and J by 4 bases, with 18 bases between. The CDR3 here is CASSAEGQGRYEQYF. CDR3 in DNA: TGTGCCAGCAGCGCAGAGGGGCAGGGAAGGTACGAGCAGTACTTC.

In nucleotides, the CDR3 is TGTGCCAGCAGCCCCCGGGGGGACAGGGGTGCAGATACGCAGTATTTT. Its translation: CASSPRGDRGADTQYF. V gene TRBV9 combines with J gene TRBJ2-3, with 10 bases aligning to TRBD1. The CDR3 covers 16 residues. The germline V gene encodes CDR1 SGDLS and CDR2 YYNGEE. V lost 4 bases to trimming and J lost 4 bases; unmatched junction nucleotides: 9. Complete variable domain (other parts from reference TRBV9 and TRBJ2-3): DSGVTQTPKHLITATGQRVTLRCSPRSGDLSVYWYQQSLDQGLQFLIQYYNGEERAKGNILERFSAQQFPDLHSELNLSSLELGDSALYFCASSPRGDRGADTQYFGPGTRLTVL.

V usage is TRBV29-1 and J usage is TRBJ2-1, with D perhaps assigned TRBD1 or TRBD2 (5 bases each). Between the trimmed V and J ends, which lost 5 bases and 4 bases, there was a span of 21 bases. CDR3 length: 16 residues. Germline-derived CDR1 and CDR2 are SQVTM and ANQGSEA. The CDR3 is CSVYLSQGRTYNEQFF. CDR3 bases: TGCAGCGTTTATTTATCTCAGGGACGGACATACAATGAGCAGTTCTTC.

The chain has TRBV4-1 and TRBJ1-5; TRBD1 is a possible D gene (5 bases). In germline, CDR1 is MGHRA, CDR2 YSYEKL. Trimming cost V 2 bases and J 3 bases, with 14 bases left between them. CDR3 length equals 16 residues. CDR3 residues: CASSQTTRAINQPQHF. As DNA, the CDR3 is TGCGCCAGCAGCCAAACGACCAGGGCGATCAATCAGCCCCAGCATTTT.

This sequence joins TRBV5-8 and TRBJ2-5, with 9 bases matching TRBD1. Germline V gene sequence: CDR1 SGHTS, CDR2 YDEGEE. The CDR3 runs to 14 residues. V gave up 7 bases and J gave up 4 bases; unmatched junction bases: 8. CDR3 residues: CASGYRGPGETQYF. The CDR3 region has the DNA TGTGCCAGCGGATACAGGGGGCCGGGAGAGACCCAGTACTTC.

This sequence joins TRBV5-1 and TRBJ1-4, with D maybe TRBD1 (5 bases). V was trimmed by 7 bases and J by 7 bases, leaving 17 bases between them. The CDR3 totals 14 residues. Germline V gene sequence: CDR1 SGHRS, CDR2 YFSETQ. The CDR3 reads CASASGPGGEKLFF. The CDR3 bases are TGCGCCAGCGCCTCGGGGCCGGGAGGTGAAAAACTGTTTTTT.

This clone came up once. The CDR3 here is CASSRAGTGEYEQYF. The CDR3 region has the DNA TGTGCCAGCAGTCGAGCTGGGACAGGGGAGTACGAGCAGTACTTC. J is TRBJ2-7 and V is TRBV28; 10 bases line up with TRBD1. The CDR3 is 15 residues long. Germline CDR1 reads MDHEN; CDR2 reads SYDVKM. The junction had 8 bases not matched to a gene; V was cut back by 5 bases and J by 4 bases.

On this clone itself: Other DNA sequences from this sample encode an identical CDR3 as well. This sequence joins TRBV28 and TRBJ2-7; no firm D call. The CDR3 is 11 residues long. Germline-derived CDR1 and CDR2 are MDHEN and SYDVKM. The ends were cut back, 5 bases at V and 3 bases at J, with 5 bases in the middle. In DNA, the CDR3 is TGTGCCAGCAGTCTCCTCTACGAGCAGTACTTC. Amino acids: CASSLLYEQYF.

The CDR3 here is CASTYRGQVEAFF. The DNA of the CDR3 is TGTGCCAGCACCTACAGGGGGCAAGTTGAAGCTTTCTTT. V usage is TRBV7-2 and J usage is TRBJ1-1, with TRBD1 identical over 9 bases. Looked up from germline, CDR1 is SGHTA and CDR2 is FQGNSA. Losses at the gene ends were 7 bases for V and 7 bases for J; bases not matched to a gene: 7. This CDR3 is 13 amino acids long.

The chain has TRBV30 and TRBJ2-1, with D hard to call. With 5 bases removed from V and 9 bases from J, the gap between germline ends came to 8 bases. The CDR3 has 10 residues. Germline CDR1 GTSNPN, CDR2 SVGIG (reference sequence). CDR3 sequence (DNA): TGTGCCTGGGGGTGGGGTGAGCAGTTCTTC. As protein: CAWGWGEQFF.

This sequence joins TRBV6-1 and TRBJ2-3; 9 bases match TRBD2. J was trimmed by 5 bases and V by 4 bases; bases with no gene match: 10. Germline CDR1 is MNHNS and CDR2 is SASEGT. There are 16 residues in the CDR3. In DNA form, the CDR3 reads TGTGCCAGCAGTGGTAATAGCGGGAGTAGTGTAGATACGCAGTATTTT. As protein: CASSGNSGSSVDTQYF.

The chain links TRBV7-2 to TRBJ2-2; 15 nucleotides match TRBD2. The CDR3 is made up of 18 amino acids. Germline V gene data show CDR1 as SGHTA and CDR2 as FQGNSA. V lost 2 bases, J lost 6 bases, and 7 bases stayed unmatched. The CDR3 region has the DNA TGTGCCAGCAGCTTACTAAGGACTAGCGGGAGGGCCCCCGGGGAGCTGTTTTTT. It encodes CASSLLRTSGRAPGELFF.

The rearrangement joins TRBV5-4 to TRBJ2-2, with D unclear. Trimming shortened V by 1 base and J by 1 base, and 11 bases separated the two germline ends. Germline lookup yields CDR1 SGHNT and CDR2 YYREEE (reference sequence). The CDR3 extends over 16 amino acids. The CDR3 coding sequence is TGTGCCAGCAGCTTGAGAAGTCCAGGGAACACCGGGGAGCTGTTTTTT. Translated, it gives CASSLRSPGNTGELFF. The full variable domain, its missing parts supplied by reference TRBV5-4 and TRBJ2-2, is ETGVTQSPTHLIKTRGQQVTLRCSSQSGHNTVSWYQQALGQGPQFIFQYYREEENGRGNFPPRFSGLQFPNYSSELNVNALELDDSALYLCASSLRSPGNTGELFFGEGSRLTVL.

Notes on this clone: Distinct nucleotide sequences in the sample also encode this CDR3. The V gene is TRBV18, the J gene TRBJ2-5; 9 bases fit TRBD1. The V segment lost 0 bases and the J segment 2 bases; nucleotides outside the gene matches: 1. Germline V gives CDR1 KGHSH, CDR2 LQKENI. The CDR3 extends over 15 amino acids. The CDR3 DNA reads TGTGCCAGCTCACCACCGGGACAGGGACAAGAGACCCAGTACTTC. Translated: CASSPPGQGQETQYF.